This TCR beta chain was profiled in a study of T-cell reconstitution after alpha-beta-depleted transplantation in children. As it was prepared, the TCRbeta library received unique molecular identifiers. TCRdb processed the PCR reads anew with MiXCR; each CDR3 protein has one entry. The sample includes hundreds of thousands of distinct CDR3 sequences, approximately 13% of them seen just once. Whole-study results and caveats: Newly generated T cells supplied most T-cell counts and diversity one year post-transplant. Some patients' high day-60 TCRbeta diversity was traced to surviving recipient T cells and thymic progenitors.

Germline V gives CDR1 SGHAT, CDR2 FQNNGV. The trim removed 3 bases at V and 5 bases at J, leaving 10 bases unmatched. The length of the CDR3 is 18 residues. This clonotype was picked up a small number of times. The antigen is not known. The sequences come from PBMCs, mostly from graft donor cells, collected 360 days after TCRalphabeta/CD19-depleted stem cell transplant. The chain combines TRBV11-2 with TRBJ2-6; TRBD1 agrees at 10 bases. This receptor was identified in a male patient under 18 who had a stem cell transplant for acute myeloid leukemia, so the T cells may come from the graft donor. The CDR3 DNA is TGTGCCAGCAGCTTTTGGGGACAGGGGTTAAGCAGGGCCAACGTCCTGACTTTC. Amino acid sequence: CASSFWGQGLSRANVLTF.